These 4 T cell receptor beta chains came from one sample sequenced in a study of cytomegalovirus exposure and HLA in healthy donors listed by TCRdb under 2017. Libraries came from the immunoSEQ multiplex PCR assay. For the multiplex PCR, a mixture combining 60 forward primers for TCR Vbeta segments and 13 reverse primers for TCR Jbeta segments was used. TCRdb's version of the immuneACCESS table is confined to in-frame rearrangements and falls short of the full clone set. An unresolved V gene accounts for under half of the shortfall where checked; the remainder is of unknown origin. The table for this sample lists 240,000 or so clones; 82% of them were counted only once. Around 5% of the sample is taken by the ten largest. What was sequenced was PBMCs. These receptors all come from a woman in her 40s in good health and CMV-seropositive.

V is TRBV7-3 and J is TRBJ1-4, with TRBD1 matching over 8 bases. The V and J ends lost 3 bases and 7 bases, in that order; junction bases with no gene match: 7. Per germline, CDR1 SGHTA and CDR2 FQGTGA. This CDR3 has 15 residues. The CDR3 sequence: CASSLTGTGGEKLFF. The DNA for the CDR3 is TGTGCCAGCAGCTTGACCGGGACAGGAGGTGAAAAACTGTTTTTT.

The CDR3 DNA follows: TGCAGCGCGACCGGGACAGGGCAAGAGACCCAGTACTTC. It is translated as CSATGTGQETQYF. V and J are TRBV29-1 and TRBJ2-5, with 9 bases aligning to TRBD1. There are 13 residues in the CDR3. The ends lost 7 bases at V and 2 bases at J; junction bases unmatched: 5. Germline CDR1 SQVTM, CDR2 ANQGSEA. Full variable domain (outside the CDR3, taken from reference TRBV29-1 and TRBJ2-5): SAVISQKPSRDICQRGTSLTIQCQVDSQVTMMFWYRQQPGQSLTLIATANQGSEATYESGFVIDKFPISRPNLTFSTLTVSNMSPEDSSIYLCSATGTGQETQYFGPGTRLLVL.

This clone was seen only once. This sequence joins TRBV6-1 and TRBJ1-1; D is undetermined. Deletions cut 4 bases from V and 8 bases from J, with 11 bases between. CDR1 is MNHNS, CDR2 SASEGT, per germline. There are 12 residues in the CDR3. The CDR3 DNA is TGTGCCAGCAGTGGCGGGAGAGGGGAAGCTTTCTTT. This translates into CASSGGRGEAFF.

The chain employs TRBV6-1 and TRBJ2-7; no clear D. The CDR3 covers 13 residues. The V gene lost 0 bases and the J gene lost 3 bases, with 6 bases spanning the gap. Germline CDR1 MNHNS, CDR2 SASEGT. The CDR3 loop is CASSEASFYEQYF. The CDR3 DNA sequence: TGTGCCAGCAGTGAAGCATCGTTCTACGAGCAGTACTTC.